Given below is one TCR beta chain in context. At the deep level, the assay was run. Clones were sequenced by immunoSEQ multiplex PCR, and TCRdb holds only the in-frame ones, with some missing. The sample yields fewer than 850,000 clones, 96% seen once. V lost 6 bases to trimming and J lost 3 bases; unmatched junction nucleotides: 17. The CDR3 is 19 amino acids. Germline lookup yields CDR1 MDHEN and CDR2 SYDVKM. It was CD45RO-negative cells, positively selected for CCR7, that made up naive CD8 cells, with terminally differentiated effector memory CD45RA+ cells excluded. These data come from a study of shared clonotypes between healthy human individuals.

The V call is TRBV28, the J call TRBJ2-7; 13 bases fit TRBD2. Sequencing input: naive CD8+ T cells sorted from blood. The clonotype originates from a man aged 25 to 40 in good health. The CDR3 nucleotides are TGTGCCAGCAGATCAATCTCCGGGACTAGCGGGAACAAGGTCTACGAGCAGTACTTC. It encodes CASRSISGTSGNKVYEQYF.